This is a list of T cell receptor beta chains from one sample in a study of PD-L1 blockade in urothelial cancer. The repertoire was sequenced with immunoSEQ multiplex PCR; TCRdb's copy has only in-frame clones and lacks some. The repertoire consists of fewer than 90,000 clones, with about 91% occurring once and the leading ten covering roughly 0.87%. The sequenced sample was PBMCs, obtained around atezolizumab (anti-PD-L1) treatment. All receptors derive from a woman of 80 years or more with urothelial cancer. The CDR3 runs from the conserved cysteine through the conserved F or W. A D gene is named only where the DNA matches it firmly. Rows may omit the clone size; those that give it use once, few, many or a size class.

TRBJ1-3	TRBV7-6	.	.	CASSLMSGNTIYF	TGTGCCAGCAGCTTAATGAGTGGAAACACCATATATTTT
TRBJ2-1	TRBV30	.	TRBD2	CASVGLADNEQFF	TGTGCCTCGGTGGGACTAGCGGACAATGAGCAGTTCTTC
TRBJ1-2	TRBV4-2	.	TRBD1	CASSHPDRGHGYTF	TGTGCCAGCAGCCACCCCGACAGGGGGCATGGCTACACCTTC
TRBJ1-1	TRBV7-2	.	.	CASSSRLTGTEAFF	TGTGCCAGCAGCTCCAGGTTAACAGGGACTGAAGCTTTCTTT
TRBJ1-1	TRBV6-1	.	TRBD1	CASSGQGYNTEAFF	TGTGCCAGCAGTGGACAGGGGTATAACACTGAAGCTTTCTTT
TRBJ1-4	TRBV5-6	.	TRBD1	CASSKDRGREKLFF	TGTGCCAGCAGCAAGGACAGGGGGCGAGAAAAACTGTTTTTT
TRBJ1-5	TRBV28	once	.	CASSPATGLTISNQPQHF	TGTGCCAGCAGCCCCGCGACAGGTCTTACCATCAGCAATCAGCCCCAGCATTTT
TRBJ2-7	TRBV19	.	.	CASSARGSQSYEQYF	TGTGCCAGTAGTGCGCGGGGCAGCCAATCCTACGAGCAGTACTTC
TRBJ1-3	TRBV5-1	once	TRBD1	CASSFTGTGGAGNTIYF	TGCGCCAGCAGCTTTACCGGGACAGGGGGCGCTGGAAACACCATATATTTT
TRBJ1-1	TRBV4-2	.	.	CASSQDIDTEAFF	TGTGCCAGCAGCCAAGATATAGACACTGAAGCTTTCTTT
TRBJ2-7	TRBV18	.	TRBD2	CASGTSGSYEQYF	TGTGCCAGCGGGACTAGCGGTTCCTACGAGCAGTACTTC
TRBJ1-4	TRBV18	.	TRBD1	CASSPRDRAEKLFF	TGTGCCAGCTCACCACGGGACAGGGCTGAAAAACTGTTTTTT
TRBJ2-7	TRBV11-2	.	.	CASSLDRVYEQYF	TGTGCCAGCAGCTTAGACAGGGTCTACGAGCAGTACTTC
TRBJ2-6	TRBV28	few	.	CASSYAGVLNSGANVLTF	TGTGCCAGCAGTTACGCCGGGGTCCTAAACTCTGGGGCCAACGTCCTGACTTTC
TRBJ2-3	TRBV15	.	.	CATSRDLGGTQYF	TGTGCCACCAGCAGGGACTTAGGCGGTACGCAGTATTTT
TRBJ1-4	TRBV7-8	.	.	CASSHGNRVDEKLFF	TGTGCCAGCAGCCATGGGAACAGGGTGGATGAAAAACTGTTTTTT
TRBJ2-7	TRBV5-1	.	TRBD1	CASSSSGTGMNEQYF	TGCGCCAGCAGCTCGTCCGGGACAGGGATGAACGAGCAGTACTTC
TRBJ2-1	TRBV7-2	few	TRBD2	CASSASRGGYNEQFF	TGTGCCAGCAGCGCCTCGCGCGGGGGATACAATGAGCAGTTCTTC
TRBJ2-1	TRBV6-1	.	TRBD2	CASSASLAGGGHEQFF	TGTGCCAGCAGTGCTTCATTAGCGGGAGGGGGCCATGAGCAGTTCTTC
TRBJ2-3	TRBV6-5	.	TRBD2	CASSYSGTNGDTQYF	TGTGCCAGCAGTTACTCCGGGACTAACGGGGATACGCAGTATTTT
TRBJ2-1	TRBV6-1	.	TRBD2	CASRGLANEQFF	TGTGCCAGCAGGGGACTAGCAAATGAGCAGTTCTTC
TRBJ1-4	TRBV7-8	.	TRBD1	CASSLQGGGEKLFF	TGTGCCAGCAGCCTCCAGGGGGGCGGTGAAAAACTGTTTTTT
TRBJ2-5	TRBV2	.	.	CATRGTGVYETQYF	TGTGCCACCCGTGGGACGGGAGTCTATGAGACCCAGTACTTC
TRBJ2-1	TRBV7-6	once	TRBD2	CASSLGAGGSNEQFF	TGTGCCAGCAGCTTAGGAGCGGGAGGGTCCAATGAGCAGTTCTTC
TRBJ1-1	TRBV27	once	.	CASSLNTGTGLNTEAFF	TGTGCCAGCAGTTTAAATACGGGCACAGGGCTAAACACTGAAGCTTTCTTT
TRBJ2-2	TRBV11-2	.	.	CASSRSDTGELFF	TGTGCCAGCAGTCGTAGCGACACCGGGGAGCTGTTTTTT
TRBJ2-1	TRBV11-2	.	TRBD2	CASSLGLAGGHNEQFF	TGTGCCAGCAGCTTAGGCCTAGCGGGAGGCCACAATGAGCAGTTCTTC
TRBJ2-3	TRBV7-8	.	.	CASSLLWTPSTDTQYF	TGTGCCAGCAGCTTACTGTGGACACCTAGCACAGATACGCAGTATTTT
TRBJ1-1	TRBV7-6	.	.	CASRQDSNTEAFF	TGTGCCAGCAGACAGGACAGTAACACTGAAGCTTTCTTT
TRBJ2-2	TRBV12-5	once	TRBD2	CASGLAGGRSGELFF	TGTGCTAGTGGCCTAGCGGGAGGGCGGAGCGGGGAGCTGTTTTTT
TRBJ1-5	TRBV2	.	TRBD1	CASSGSGGAGQPQHF	TGTGCCAGCAGTGGATCAGGGGGCGCGGGTCAGCCCCAGCATTTT
TRBJ2-1	TRBV5-5	.	.	CASSRGDSSYNEQFF	TGTGCCAGCAGCCGCGGGGATTCCTCCTACAATGAGCAGTTCTTC
TRBJ2-7	TRBV10-1	once	.	CASSEQVNSEQYF	TGCGCCAGCAGTGAGCAGGTGAACTCCGAGCAGTACTTC
TRBJ2-5	TRBV7-3	.	.	CASSLTVQETQYF	TGTGCCAGCAGCCTTACAGTACAAGAGACCCAGTACTTC
TRBJ1-1	TRBV30	few	TRBD1	CAYMPGQGF	TGTGCCTATATGCCGGGACAGGGCTTT
TRBJ1-2	TRBV28	.	TRBD1	CASSSQGDGYTF	TGTGCCAGCAGTTCCCAGGGGGACGGCTACACCTTC
TRBJ1-1	TRBV19	.	.	CASSGGGVLNTEAFF	TGTGCCAGTAGCGGAGGCGGGGTGTTGAACACTGAAGCTTTCTTT
TRBJ1-1	TRBV7-9	.	TRBD1	CASSSSGTGGLEAFF	TGTGCCAGCAGCTCAAGCGGGACAGGGGGCCTTGAAGCTTTCTTT
TRBJ2-5	TRBV5-6	.	TRBD1	CASSESGQGQETQYF	TGTGCCAGCAGCGAGTCCGGACAGGGGCAAGAGACCCAGTACTTC
TRBJ1-2	TRBV28	.	TRBD1	CASSRGTGPSYGYTF	TGTGCCAGCAGCCGAGGGACAGGGCCCTCCTATGGCTACACCTTC
TRBJ1-1	TRBV15	.	.	CATGGRGITEAFF	TGTGCCACTGGAGGTCGGGGGATCACTGAAGCTTTCTTT
TRBJ1-1	TRBV30	.	.	CASGGWTEAFF	TGTGCCTCGGGTGGGTGGACTGAAGCTTTCTTT
TRBJ1-1	TRBV7-3	once	.	CASSLQGPGNTEAFF	TGTGCCAGCAGTTTACAGGGCCCTGGGAACACTGAAGCTTTCTTT
TRBJ2-2	TRBV5-1	once	TRBD1	CASSRTGQGPGELFF	TGCGCCAGCAGCCGGACGGGACAGGGGCCCGGGGAGCTGTTTTTT
TRBJ1-3	TRBV7-9	.	.	CASSLGALSGNTIYF	TGTGCCAGCAGCTTAGGGGCCCTCTCTGGAAACACCATATATTTT
TRBJ2-3	TRBV5-5	.	TRBD1	CASSFDRGAHTDTQYF	TGTGCCAGCAGCTTCGACAGGGGCGCCCATACAGATACGCAGTATTTT
TRBJ2-1	TRBV28	once	.	CASSFPLLGTHEQFF	TGTGCCAGCAGTTTTCCCCTCCTGGGCACTCATGAGCAGTTCTTC
TRBJ2-1	TRBV7-9	.	TRBD2	CASSSLAGGPREQFF	TGTGCCAGCAGCTCCTTAGCGGGAGGGCCAAGGGAGCAGTTCTTC
TRBJ1-1	TRBV6-1	once	.	CASTTGGGNTEAFF	TGTGCCAGCACCACTGGGGGGGGGAACACTGAAGCTTTCTTT
TRBJ2-3	TRBV10-1	.	TRBD1	CASSALPGQGTDTQYF	TGCGCCAGCAGTGCCCTCCCGGGACAGGGAACAGATACGCAGTATTTT
TRBJ2-7	TRBV19	once	TRBD1	CASSIGQGGDEQYF	TGTGCCAGTAGTATCGGACAGGGCGGTGACGAGCAGTACTTC
TRBJ1-2	TRBV10-2	.	TRBD1	CASTKTGGNYGYTF	TGCGCCAGCACCAAGACAGGGGGCAACTATGGCTACACCTTC
TRBJ1-1	TRBV19	.	.	CASISYLADTEAFF	TGTGCCAGTATATCTTATTTGGCAGACACTGAAGCTTTCTTT
TRBJ1-5	TRBV6-6	.	.	CASSTVGFRQPQHF	TGTGCCAGCAGTACAGTTGGGTTTCGACAGCCCCAGCATTTT
TRBJ1-2	TRBV7-2	.	.	CASSSARAGAWGGYTF	TGTGCCAGCAGCTCCGCTCGAGCAGGGGCCTGGGGTGGCTACACCTTC
TRBJ1-2	TRBV28	.	.	CASSLNQGNYGYTF	TGTGCCAGCAGTCTCAATCAGGGTAACTATGGCTACACCTTC